This TCR beta chain was recovered during a study of T cell responses to AZD1222 COVID-19 vaccine. This clone has only a few counts. V lost 4 bases, J lost 0 bases, and 9 bases lay in between. This CDR3 has 14 amino acids. Germline values: CDR1 LNHDA, CDR2 SQIVND (reference sequence). Clones were read by immunoSEQ multiplex PCR, and TCRdb kept only the in-frame ones, dropping some. The sample has 150,000 or so clones, around 89% seen once. Specimen: peripheral blood, collected on day 0 of AZD1222 vaccination. V and J are TRBV19 and TRBJ1-1; D is unclear. The sequence came from an adult in good health. The CDR3 region has the DNA TGTGCCAGTAGTACCGGGGAATTGAACACTGAAGCTTTCTTT. Amino acid sequence: CASSTGELNTEAFF. The entire variable domain, with the rest obtained from reference TRBV19 and TRBJ1-1, is as follows: DGGITQSPKYLFRKEGQNVTLSCEQNLNHDAMYWYRQDPGQGLRLIYYSQIVNDFQKGDIAEGYSVSREKKESFPLTVTSAQKNPTAFYLCASSTGELNTEAFFGQGTRLTVV.